One sample yielded the 27 T cell receptor beta chains listed below, sequenced in a study of cytomegalovirus exposure and HLA in healthy donors (dated by TCRdb to about 2017). Receptor libraries were prepared by the immunoSEQ multiplex PCR assay. The multiplex PCR relied on a mix of 60 forward primers for TCR Vbeta segments and 13 reverse primers for TCR Jbeta segments. In its TCRdb copy, this immuneACCESS table keeps in-frame sequences only and misses some clones. Where compared with another copy, unresolved V genes explain less than half of these, and the others have no known cause. This specimen's table enumerates some 60,000 clones. The ten top clones hold 3.5% to 4% of the sample. The specimen was PBMCs. Source of these receptors: a male donor in good health and CMV-seronegative.

The V call is TRBV7-3, the J call TRBJ2-2; 8 bases align to TRBD1. The CDR3 spans 15 residues. V was clipped by 6 bases and J by 5 bases; unmatched bases: 8. The germline gives CDR1 SGHTA, CDR2 FQGTGA. CDR3 amino acids: CASSPTGGGTGELFF. The CDR3 DNA reads TGTGCCAGCAGTCCCACAGGGGGAGGTACCGGGGAGCTGTTTTTT.

J is TRBJ2-3 and V is TRBV9; D unclear. The V gene lost 0 bases and the J gene lost 3 bases, with 8 bases spanning the gap. Per germline, CDR1 SGDLS and CDR2 YYNGEE. The CDR3 sequence is 14 residues long. CDR3 residues: CASSVALSTDTQYF. The CDR3 DNA sequence: TGTGCCAGCAGCGTAGCCCTCTCTACAGATACGCAGTATTTT.

Of note for this clone: At one end the junction does not follow the germline gene, possibly because of a read error. The V and J genes are TRBV30 and TRBJ2-3, with 7 bases matching TRBD1. Looked up from germline, CDR1 is GTSNPN and CDR2 is SVGIG (reference sequence). This CDR3 spans 15 amino acids. CDR3 sequence (DNA): TGTGCCTGGAGACCGCAGGGGGAGCACACAGATAAGCAGTATTTT. Its translation: CAWRPQGEHTDKQYF.

The chain uses TRBV28 and TRBJ2-7, with TRBD2 matching over 8 bases. Unmatched junction bases numbered 8, after V lost 4 bases and J lost 3 bases. CDR1 is MDHEN and CDR2 is SYDVKM in the germline V gene. The CDR3 has 15 residues. CDR3 region: CASSSPGGGIYEQYF. DNA of the CDR3: TGTGCCAGCAGTTCACCCGGGGGGGGGATCTACGAGCAGTACTTC.

V usage is TRBV7-8 and J usage is TRBJ1-1, with 10 bases that match TRBD1. CDR1 and CDR2 from the germline V gene are SGHVS and FQNEAQ. This CDR3 has 16 residues. J was trimmed by 12 bases and V by 5 bases; bases with no gene match: 18. The CDR3 is CASSQGGSGQGMKTFF. The CDR3 nucleotides read TGTGCCAGCAGCCAAGGGGGCTCGGGACAGGGGATGAAAACTTTCTTT.

J is TRBJ2-5 and V is TRBV5-5; TRBD2 matches at 12 bases. The CDR3 consists of 17 residues. J was trimmed by 5 bases and V by 0 bases; bases with no gene match: 8. CDR1 and CDR2 from the germline V gene are SGHKS and YYEKEE (reference sequence). CDR3 DNA sequence: TGTGCCAGCAGCTTGGCCCCACTAGCGGGAGGTGCTGAGACCCAGTACTTC. Amino acid sequence: CASSLAPLAGGAETQYF.

For this clone: The junction and the germline gene differ at one end; a read error may be behind it. In DNA, the CDR3 is TGTGCCAGCAGAGGTCTCCCGCCTAGCGGCCCTACAGATAAGCAGTATTTT. This gives the protein CASRGLPPSGPTDKQYF. The chain joins TRBV28 to TRBJ2-3, with 7 bases identical to TRBD2. The CDR3 is made up of 17 amino acids. From germline, CDR1 is MDHEN and CDR2 SYDVKM.

The rearrangement uses TRBV5-1 and TRBJ1-6, with 10 bases fitting TRBD1. Germline V gene lookup returns CDR1 SGHRS and CDR2 YFSETQ. This CDR3 region has 14 residues. Trimming at V came to 5 bases and at J to 7 bases, leaving 3 bases not matched to a gene. The CDR3 reads CASRGTGENSPLHF. CDR3 coding DNA: TGCGCCAGCAGGGGGACAGGGGAAAATTCACCCCTCCACTTT. The full variable domain, its missing parts supplied by reference TRBV5-1 and TRBJ1-6, is KAGVTQTPRYLIKTRGQQVTLSCSPISGHRSVSWYQQTPGQGLQFLFEYFSETQRNKGNFPGRFSGRQFSNSRSEMNVSTLELGDSALYLCASRGTGENSPLHFGNGTRLTVT.

Remarks on this clone: One junction end does not reproduce the germline sequence, and a read error may be involved. The rearrangement joins TRBV29-1 to TRBJ1-1, with a tentative D call TRBD1 (5 bases). The germline CDR1 and CDR2 sequences are SQVTM and ANQGSEA. The CDR3 loop spans 13 amino acids. CDR3 coding DNA: TGCAGCGTTGACCCGACAGTTGGCACTGAAGATTTCTTT. Translating gives CSVDPTVGTEDFF.

The gene calls are TRBV12-5 and TRBJ2-1, with 7 positions matching TRBD1. Trimming at V came to 1 base and at J to 5 bases, leaving 8 bases not matched to a gene. The CDR3 length is 16 residues. The germline V gene encodes CDR1 LGHNT and CDR2 FRNRAP. The CDR3 DNA reads as TGTGCTAGTGGTTTGGCCGCAGGGGGTTTCGACAATGAGCAGTTCTTC. Translation gives CASGLAAGGFDNEQFF.

The rearrangement links TRBV11-2 to TRBJ2-2, with D maybe TRBD2 (6 bases). The CDR3 extends over 15 amino acids. V lost 6 bases and J 1 base, leaving 12 bases between the germline ends. The germline CDR1 and CDR2 sequences are SGHAT and FQNNGV. CDR3 sequence reads: CASSQAGVNTGELFF. The CDR3 coding sequence is TGTGCCAGCAGTCAAGCGGGCGTGAACACCGGGGAGCTGTTTTTT.

This chain uses TRBV5-1 with TRBJ1-2; 11 positions agree with TRBD1. The CDR3 consists of 14 residues. V shed 4 bases, J shed 8 bases, and the junction held 7 bases outside the gene matches. Germline values: CDR1 SGHRS, CDR2 YFSETQ. CDR3 amino acids: CASSIGQGAKGYTF. In DNA, the CDR3 is TGCGCCAGCAGCATTGGACAGGGGGCGAAGGGCTACACCTTC.

The chain recombines TRBV30 with TRBJ1-4; TRBD1 aligns across 8 bases. The CDR3 has 14 residues. J lost 5 bases, V lost 2 bases, and 4 bases had no gene match. Germline V gene data show CDR1 as GTSNPN and CDR2 as SVGIG (reference sequence). The CDR3 DNA follows: TGTGCCTGGAGTTGGAACAGGGGGAATGAAAAACTGTTTTTT. It translates to CAWSWNRGNEKLFF.

The chain employs TRBV7-3 and TRBJ2-1; 7 bases align to TRBD2. This CDR3 has 17 amino acids. V trimming: 3 bases; J trimming: 8 bases; junction bases outside the gene matches: 16. The germline V gene encodes CDR1 SGHTA and CDR2 FQGTGA. CDR3 loop: CASSLIRGAGEVDEQFF. In DNA, the CDR3 is TGTGCCAGCAGCTTGATAAGGGGTGCGGGGGAAGTGGATGAGCAGTTCTTC.

With respect to this clone: A junction end diverges from the germline sequence, so it may reflect a read error. The chain is built from TRBV6-5 and TRBJ2-7; 7 nucleotides match TRBD1. The length of the CDR3 is 14 residues. The V gene's germline CDR1 is MNHEY and CDR2 SVGAGI. The CDR3 bases are TGTGCCAGCAGTACGACAGGGAGCGCCTACGGGCAGTACTTC. Amino acids: CASSTTGSAYGQYF.

The chain uses TRBV6-5 and TRBJ1-1; a possible D gene is TRBD1 (6 bases). V dropped 4 bases and J dropped 5 bases, with 11 bases sitting between them. Per the germline V gene, CDR1 is MNHEY and CDR2 is SVGAGI. The CDR3 runs to 13 residues. CDR3 region: CASSWDIGTEAFF. CDR3 coding DNA: TGTGCCAGCAGTTGGGACATTGGGACTGAAGCTTTCTTT.

The V and J genes are TRBV7-3 and TRBJ2-7; the match to TRBD1 covers 8 bases. Germline loops: CDR1 SGHTA, CDR2 FQGTGA. The ends lost 4 bases at V and 3 bases at J; junction bases unmatched: 5. The CDR3 is 14 amino acids. The CDR3 spells CASSSTGQGYEQYF. CDR3 nucleotides: TGTGCCAGCAGCTCCACCGGACAGGGCTACGAGCAGTACTTC.

The V gene is TRBV7-2, the J gene TRBJ2-5; the match to TRBD2 covers 15 bases. This CDR3 is 17 amino acids long. Germline CDR1 and CDR2: SGHTA and FQGNSA. The trim removed 4 bases at V and 5 bases at J, leaving 8 bases unmatched. Here the CDR3 reads CASSWTSGGAGVETQYF. DNA of the CDR3: TGTGCCAGCAGCTGGACTAGCGGGGGGGCAGGTGTCGAGACCCAGTACTTC.

The chain couples TRBV7-2 to TRBJ2-4; TRBD2 aligns across 11 bases. V shed 1 base, J shed 0 bases, and the junction held 2 bases outside the gene matches. The CDR3 contains 17 residues. Germline V CDR1 and CDR2: SGHTA, FQGNSA. CDR3 region: CASSLVSGGGAKNIQYF. For the CDR3, the DNA is TGTGCCAGCAGCTTAGTTAGCGGGGGGGGAGCCAAAAACATTCAGTACTTC. The full variable domain, in which reference TRBV7-2 and TRBJ2-4 provide the parts outside the CDR3, is GAGVSQSPSNKVTEKGKDVELRCDPISGHTALYWYRQSLGQGLEFLIYFQGNSAPDKSGLPSDRFSAERTGGSVSTLTIQRTQQEDSAVYLCASSLVSGGGAKNIQYFGAGTRLSVL.

The rearrangement uses TRBV6-5 and TRBJ2-5, with D perhaps matching TRBD1 (6 bases). The J call is in doubt because the DNA end fits TRBJ2-7 better. The germline V gene has CDR1 MNHEY and CDR2 SVGAGI. This CDR3 comprises 14 residues. CDR3 residues: CASRAPTGAYEQYF. CDR3 nucleotides: TGTGCCAGCAGGGCCCCGACAGGCGCCTACGAGCAGTACTTC.

V usage is TRBV7-2 and J usage is TRBJ1-2; possibly TRBD1 for D (5 bases). The CDR3 has 15 residues. CDR1 and CDR2 (germline): SGHTA, FQGNSA. The V end lost 1 base, the J end lost 5 bases, and 14 bases lay between the germline ends. CDR3 region: CASSLVVDSQYGYTF. The DNA of the CDR3 is TGTGCCAGCAGCTTAGTAGTCGACAGCCAATATGGCTACACCTTC.

V gene TRBV28 combines with J gene TRBJ1-2, with D tentatively TRBD1 (6 bases). Trimming left V 5 bases short and J 4 bases short, with 17 bases between. The CDR3 is 15 amino acids. Germline V gene sequence: CDR1 MDHEN, CDR2 SYDVKM. The CDR3 DNA sequence: TGTGCCAGCAGTCAGCCCCAGGGGCCGACCTATGGCTACACCTTC. Its translation is CASSQPQGPTYGYTF.

The chain joins TRBV28 to TRBJ2-4; D gene unclear. Germline V gene lookup returns CDR1 MDHEN and CDR2 SYDVKM. The CDR3 totals 14 residues. V was clipped by 4 bases and J by 0 bases, with 7 bases between them. The CDR3 DNA reads TGTGCCAGCAGTTCTCAGATAGCCAAAAACATTCAGTACTTC. As protein: CASSSQIAKNIQYF. The full variable domain, completed using reference TRBV28 and TRBJ2-4, is DVKVTQSSRYLVKRTGEKVFLECVQDMDHENMFWYRQDPGLGLRLIYFSYDVKMKEKGDIPEGYSVSREKKERFSLILESASTNQTSMYLCASSSQIAKNIQYFGAGTRLSVL.

The gene calls are TRBV28 and TRBJ1-4, with TRBD1 identical over 7 bases. V lost 1 base, J lost 1 base, and 15 bases stayed unmatched. This CDR3 is built from 20 residues. Germline V gene lookup returns CDR1 MDHEN and CDR2 SYDVKM. CDR3 in DNA: TGTGCCAGCAGTTTATTCGATCTAGGGACAGACGAGAAAACTAATGAAAAACTGTTTTTT. Amino acids: CASSLFDLGTDEKTNEKLFF.

V usage is TRBV4-2 and J usage is TRBJ2-3, with 10 bases aligning to TRBD1. Per the germline V gene, CDR1 is LGHNA and CDR2 is YNFKEQ. V lost 1 base to trimming and J lost 6 bases; unmatched junction nucleotides: 13. The CDR3 has 18 residues. The CDR3 DNA follows: TGTGCCAGCAGCCAAGGCCGAGTTGGGACAGGGGTGGGTGATACGCAGTATTTT. Its translation is CASSQGRVGTGVGDTQYF.

As concerns this clone: Other DNA sequences from this sample encode an identical CDR3 as well. The chain uses TRBV12-5 and TRBJ1-3, with TRBD1 matching over 8 bases. Germline loops: CDR1 LGHNT, CDR2 FRNRAP. With 5 bases clipped from V and 8 bases from J, the junction kept 5 bases outside the gene matches. CDR3 length: 13 amino acids. This chain's CDR3 is CASGIGQGDTIYF. The CDR3 DNA is TGTGCTAGTGGTATCGGACAGGGCGACACCATATATTTT.

The rearrangement joins TRBV27 to TRBJ1-6; D is ambiguous. The CDR3 loop spans 14 amino acids. Germline-derived CDR1 and CDR2 are MNHEY and SMNVEV (reference sequence). V was clipped by 6 bases and J by 10 bases, with 16 bases between them. The CDR3 region has the DNA TGTGCCAGCAGGGAGGCCTCGGGTCGATCACCCCTCCACTTT. Translating gives CASREASGRSPLHF.